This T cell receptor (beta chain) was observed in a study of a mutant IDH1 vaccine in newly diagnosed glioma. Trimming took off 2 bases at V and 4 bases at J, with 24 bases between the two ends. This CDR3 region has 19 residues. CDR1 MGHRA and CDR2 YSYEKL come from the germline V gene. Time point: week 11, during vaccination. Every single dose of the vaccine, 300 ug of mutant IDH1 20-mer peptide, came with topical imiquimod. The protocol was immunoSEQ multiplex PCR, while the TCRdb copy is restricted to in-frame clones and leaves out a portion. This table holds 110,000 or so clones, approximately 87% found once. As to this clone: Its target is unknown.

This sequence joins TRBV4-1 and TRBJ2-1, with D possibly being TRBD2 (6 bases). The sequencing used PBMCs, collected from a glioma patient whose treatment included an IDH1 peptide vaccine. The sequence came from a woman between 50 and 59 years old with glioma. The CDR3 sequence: CASSQTPIPTRRTYNEQFF. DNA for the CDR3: TGCGCCAGCAGCCAAACCCCCATCCCGACTAGGAGAACTTACAATGAGCAGTTCTTC.